This TCR beta chain was identified during a study of blood T cell repertoires in COVID-19. Study context: The United States, Italy and Spain supplied acute and convalescent COVID-19 samples. Sources were T cells, B-cell-depleted T cells, or PBMCs; the material itself was cDNA or gDNA.

Per the original methods: Cell counts per sample came from amplifying reference gene primers. TCRdb's copy holds only in-frame clones and misses some; the assay was immunoSEQ multiplex PCR. V, J and clone size were drawn from that table, and D and trimming were deduced from the DNA. The sample includes around 300,000 clones, 70% to 90% of them seen just once. Germline V gene sequence: CDR1 SGHAT, CDR2 FQNNGV. V was pared by 4 bases and J by 9 bases, with 12 bases between. The CDR3 extends over 13 amino acids. The chain couples TRBV11-2 to TRBJ2-2; a weak D match, TRBD2 (6 bases). This receptor was obtained from a woman in her 70s with acute or convalescent COVID-19. Sequencing was performed on peripheral blood. The CDR3 protein is CASSSRRERELFF. Here the CDR3 DNA reads TGTGCCAGCAGCTCCCGCCGGGAGAGGGAGCTGTTTTTT.